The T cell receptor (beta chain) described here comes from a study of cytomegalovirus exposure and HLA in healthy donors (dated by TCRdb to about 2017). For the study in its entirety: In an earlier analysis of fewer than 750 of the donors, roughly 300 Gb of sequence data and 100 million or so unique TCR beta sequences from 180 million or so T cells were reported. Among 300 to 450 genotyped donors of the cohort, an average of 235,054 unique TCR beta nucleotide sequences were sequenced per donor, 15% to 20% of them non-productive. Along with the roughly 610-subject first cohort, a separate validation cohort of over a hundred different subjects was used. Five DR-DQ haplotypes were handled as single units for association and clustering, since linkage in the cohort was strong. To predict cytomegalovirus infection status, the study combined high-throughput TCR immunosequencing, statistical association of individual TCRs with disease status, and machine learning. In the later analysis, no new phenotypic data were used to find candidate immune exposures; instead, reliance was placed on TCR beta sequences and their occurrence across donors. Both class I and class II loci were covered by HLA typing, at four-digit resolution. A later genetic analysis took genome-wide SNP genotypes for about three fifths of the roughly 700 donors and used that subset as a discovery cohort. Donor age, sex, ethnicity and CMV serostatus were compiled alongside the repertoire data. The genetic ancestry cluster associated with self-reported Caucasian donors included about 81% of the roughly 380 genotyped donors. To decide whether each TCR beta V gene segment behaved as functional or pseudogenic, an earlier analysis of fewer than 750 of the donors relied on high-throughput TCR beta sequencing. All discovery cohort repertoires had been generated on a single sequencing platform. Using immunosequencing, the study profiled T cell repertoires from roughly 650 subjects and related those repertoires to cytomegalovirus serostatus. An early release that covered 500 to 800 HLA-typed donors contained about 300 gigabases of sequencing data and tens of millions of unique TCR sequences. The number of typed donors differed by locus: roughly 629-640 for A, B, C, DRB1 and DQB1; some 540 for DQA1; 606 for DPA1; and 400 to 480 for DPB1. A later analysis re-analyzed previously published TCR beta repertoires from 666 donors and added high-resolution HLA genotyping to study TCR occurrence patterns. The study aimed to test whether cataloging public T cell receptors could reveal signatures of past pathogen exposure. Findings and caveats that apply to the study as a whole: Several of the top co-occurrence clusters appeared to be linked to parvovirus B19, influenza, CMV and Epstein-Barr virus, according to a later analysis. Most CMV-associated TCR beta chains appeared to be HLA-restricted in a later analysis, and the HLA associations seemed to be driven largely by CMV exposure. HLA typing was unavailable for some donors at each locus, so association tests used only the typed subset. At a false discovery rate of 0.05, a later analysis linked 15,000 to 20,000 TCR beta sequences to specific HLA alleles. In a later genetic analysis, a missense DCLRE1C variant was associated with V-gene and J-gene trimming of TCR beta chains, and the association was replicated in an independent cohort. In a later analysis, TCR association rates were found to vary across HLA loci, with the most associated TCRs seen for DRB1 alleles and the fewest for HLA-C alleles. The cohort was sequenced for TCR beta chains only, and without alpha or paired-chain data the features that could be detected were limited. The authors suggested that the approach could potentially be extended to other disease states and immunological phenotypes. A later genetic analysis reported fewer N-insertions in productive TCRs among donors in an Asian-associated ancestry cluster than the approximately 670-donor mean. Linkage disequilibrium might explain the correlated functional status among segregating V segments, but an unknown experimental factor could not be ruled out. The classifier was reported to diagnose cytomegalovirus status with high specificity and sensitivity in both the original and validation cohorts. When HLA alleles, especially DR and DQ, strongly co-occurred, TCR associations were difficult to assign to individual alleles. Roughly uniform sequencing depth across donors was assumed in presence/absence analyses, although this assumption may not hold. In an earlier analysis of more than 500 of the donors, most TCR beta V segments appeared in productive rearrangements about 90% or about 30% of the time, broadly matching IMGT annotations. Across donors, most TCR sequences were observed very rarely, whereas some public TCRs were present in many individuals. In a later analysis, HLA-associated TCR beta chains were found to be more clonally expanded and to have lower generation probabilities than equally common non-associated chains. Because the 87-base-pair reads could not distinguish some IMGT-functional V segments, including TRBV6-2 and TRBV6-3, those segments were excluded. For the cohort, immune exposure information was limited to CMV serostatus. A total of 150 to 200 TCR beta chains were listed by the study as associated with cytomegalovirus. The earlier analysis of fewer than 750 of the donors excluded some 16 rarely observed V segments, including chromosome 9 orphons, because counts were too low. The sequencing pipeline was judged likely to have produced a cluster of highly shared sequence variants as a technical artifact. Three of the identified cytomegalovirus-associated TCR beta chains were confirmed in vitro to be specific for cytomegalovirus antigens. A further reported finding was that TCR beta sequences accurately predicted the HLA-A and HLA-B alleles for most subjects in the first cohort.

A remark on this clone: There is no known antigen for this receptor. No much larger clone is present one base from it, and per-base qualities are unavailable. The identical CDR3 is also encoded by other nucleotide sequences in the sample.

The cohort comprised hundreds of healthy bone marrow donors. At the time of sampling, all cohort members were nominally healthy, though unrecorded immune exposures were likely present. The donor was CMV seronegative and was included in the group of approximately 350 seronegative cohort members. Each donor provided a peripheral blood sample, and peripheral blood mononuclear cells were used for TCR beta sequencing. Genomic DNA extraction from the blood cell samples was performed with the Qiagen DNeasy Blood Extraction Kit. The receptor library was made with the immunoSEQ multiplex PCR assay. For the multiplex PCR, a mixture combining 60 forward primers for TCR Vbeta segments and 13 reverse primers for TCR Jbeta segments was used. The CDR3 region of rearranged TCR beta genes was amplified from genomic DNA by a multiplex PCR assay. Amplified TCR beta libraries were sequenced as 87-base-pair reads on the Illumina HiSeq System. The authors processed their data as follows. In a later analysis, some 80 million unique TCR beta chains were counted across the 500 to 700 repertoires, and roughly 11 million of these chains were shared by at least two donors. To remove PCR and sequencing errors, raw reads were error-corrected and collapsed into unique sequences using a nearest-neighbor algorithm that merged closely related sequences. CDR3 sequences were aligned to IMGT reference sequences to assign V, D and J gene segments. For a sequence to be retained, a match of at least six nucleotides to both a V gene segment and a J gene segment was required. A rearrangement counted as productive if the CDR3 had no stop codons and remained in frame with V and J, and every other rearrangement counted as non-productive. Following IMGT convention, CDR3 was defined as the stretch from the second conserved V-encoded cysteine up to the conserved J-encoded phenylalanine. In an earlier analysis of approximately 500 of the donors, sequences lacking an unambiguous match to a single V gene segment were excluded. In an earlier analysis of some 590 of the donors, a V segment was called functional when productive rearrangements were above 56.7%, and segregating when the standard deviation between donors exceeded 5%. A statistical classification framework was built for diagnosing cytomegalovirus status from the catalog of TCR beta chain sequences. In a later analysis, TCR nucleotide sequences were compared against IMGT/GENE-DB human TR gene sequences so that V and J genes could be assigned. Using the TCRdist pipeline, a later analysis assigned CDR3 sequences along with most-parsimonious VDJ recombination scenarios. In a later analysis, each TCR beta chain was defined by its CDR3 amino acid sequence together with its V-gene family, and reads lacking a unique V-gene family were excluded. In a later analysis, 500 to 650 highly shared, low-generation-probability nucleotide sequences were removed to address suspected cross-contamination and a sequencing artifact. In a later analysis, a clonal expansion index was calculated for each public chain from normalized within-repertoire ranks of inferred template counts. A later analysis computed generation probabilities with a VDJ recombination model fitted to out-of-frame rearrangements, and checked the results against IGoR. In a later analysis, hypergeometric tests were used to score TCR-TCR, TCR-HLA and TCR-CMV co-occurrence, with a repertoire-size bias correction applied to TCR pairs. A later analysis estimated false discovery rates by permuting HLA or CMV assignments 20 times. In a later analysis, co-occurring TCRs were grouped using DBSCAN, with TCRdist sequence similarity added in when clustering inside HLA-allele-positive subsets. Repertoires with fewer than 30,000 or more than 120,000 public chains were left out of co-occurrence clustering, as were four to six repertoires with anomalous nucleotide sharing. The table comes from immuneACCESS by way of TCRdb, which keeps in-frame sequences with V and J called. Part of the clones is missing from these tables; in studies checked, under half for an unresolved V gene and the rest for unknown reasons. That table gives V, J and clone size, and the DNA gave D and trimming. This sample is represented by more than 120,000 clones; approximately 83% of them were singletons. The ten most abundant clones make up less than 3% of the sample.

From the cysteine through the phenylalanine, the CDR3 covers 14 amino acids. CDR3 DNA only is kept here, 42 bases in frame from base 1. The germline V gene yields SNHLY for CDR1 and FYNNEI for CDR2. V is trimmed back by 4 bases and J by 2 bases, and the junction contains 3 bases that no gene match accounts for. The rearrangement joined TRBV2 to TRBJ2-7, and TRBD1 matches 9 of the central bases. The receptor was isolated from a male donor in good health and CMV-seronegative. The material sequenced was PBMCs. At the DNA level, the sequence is TGTGCCAGCAGTGTGCGGACAGGGGCCTACGAGCAGTACTTC. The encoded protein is CASSVRTGAYEQYF.